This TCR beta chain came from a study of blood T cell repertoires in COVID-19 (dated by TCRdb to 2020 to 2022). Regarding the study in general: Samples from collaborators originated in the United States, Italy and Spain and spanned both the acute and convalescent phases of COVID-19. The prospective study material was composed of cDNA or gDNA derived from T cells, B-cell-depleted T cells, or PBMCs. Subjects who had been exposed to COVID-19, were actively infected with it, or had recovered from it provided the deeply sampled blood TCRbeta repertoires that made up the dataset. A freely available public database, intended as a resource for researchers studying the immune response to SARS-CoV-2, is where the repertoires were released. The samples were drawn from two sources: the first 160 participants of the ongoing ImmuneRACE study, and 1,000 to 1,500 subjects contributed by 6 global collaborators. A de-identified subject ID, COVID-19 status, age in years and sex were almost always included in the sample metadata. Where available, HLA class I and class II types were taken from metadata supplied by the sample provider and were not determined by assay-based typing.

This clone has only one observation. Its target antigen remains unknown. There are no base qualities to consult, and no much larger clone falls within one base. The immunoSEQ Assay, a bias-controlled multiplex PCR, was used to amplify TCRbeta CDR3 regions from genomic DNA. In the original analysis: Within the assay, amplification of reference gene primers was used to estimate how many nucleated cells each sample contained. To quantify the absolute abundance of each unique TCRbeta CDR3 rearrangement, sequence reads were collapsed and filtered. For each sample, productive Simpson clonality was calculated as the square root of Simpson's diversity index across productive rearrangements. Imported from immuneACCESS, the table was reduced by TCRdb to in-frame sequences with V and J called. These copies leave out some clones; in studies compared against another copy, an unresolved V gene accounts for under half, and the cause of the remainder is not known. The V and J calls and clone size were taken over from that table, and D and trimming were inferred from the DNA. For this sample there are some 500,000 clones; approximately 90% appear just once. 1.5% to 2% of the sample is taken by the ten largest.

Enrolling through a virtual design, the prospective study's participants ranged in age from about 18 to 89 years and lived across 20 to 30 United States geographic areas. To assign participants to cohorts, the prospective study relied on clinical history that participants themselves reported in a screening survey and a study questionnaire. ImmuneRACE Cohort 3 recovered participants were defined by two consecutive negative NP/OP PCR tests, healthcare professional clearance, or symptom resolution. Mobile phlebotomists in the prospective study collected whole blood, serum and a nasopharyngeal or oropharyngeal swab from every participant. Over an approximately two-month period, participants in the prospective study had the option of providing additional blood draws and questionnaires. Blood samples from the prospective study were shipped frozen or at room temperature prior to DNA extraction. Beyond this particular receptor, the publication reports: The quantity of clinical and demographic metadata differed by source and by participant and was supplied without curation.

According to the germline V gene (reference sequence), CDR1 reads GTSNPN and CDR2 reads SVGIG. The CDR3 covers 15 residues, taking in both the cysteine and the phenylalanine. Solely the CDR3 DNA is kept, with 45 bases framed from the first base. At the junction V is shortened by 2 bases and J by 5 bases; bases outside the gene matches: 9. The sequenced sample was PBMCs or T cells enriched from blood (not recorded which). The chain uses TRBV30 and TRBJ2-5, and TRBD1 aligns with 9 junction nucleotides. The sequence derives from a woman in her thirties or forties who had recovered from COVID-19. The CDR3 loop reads CAWSKIQGARETQYF. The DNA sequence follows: TGTGCCTGGAGTAAGATACAGGGGGCGCGGGAGACCCAGTACTTC.